The 20 T cell receptor beta chains below come from one sample, sequenced in a study of cytomegalovirus exposure and HLA in healthy donors. PCR was performed using 60 Vbeta and 13 Jbeta primers. Profiling relied on immunoSEQ multiplex PCR, and the TCRdb table lists in-frame clones only, not all of them. The sample has around 300,000 clones; about four fifths are singletons. The material sequenced was PBMCs. The receptors come from a middle-aged woman in good health and CMV-seropositive.

This clone showed up just once. The chain has TRBV21-1 and TRBJ2-1; the tabulated D call, TRBD1, remains unverified against the DNA. TRBV21-1 is given as a pseudogene. This CDR3 has 15 amino acids. CDR3 nucleotides: TGTGCCAGCAGCAAAGTCCTAGAAGGGGTGGGAGAGCAGTTCTTC. Translation gives CASSKVLEGVGEQFF.

This chain joins TRBV7-2 and TRBJ2-7; 11 nucleotides line up with TRBD2. The CDR3 runs to 15 residues. V dropped 5 bases and J dropped 3; count of bases not matched to a gene: 6. Germline V CDR1 and CDR2: SGHTA, FQGNSA. The CDR3 loop reads CASSKPGLADYEQYF. The CDR3, as DNA: TGTGCCAGCAGCAAGCCGGGACTAGCGGACTACGAGCAGTACTTC.

The chain is built from TRBV29-1 and TRBJ2-7; possible D gene TRBD1, 6 bases. Germline CDR1 SQVTM, CDR2 ANQGSEA. The CDR3 has 12 amino acids. The V end was cut by 7 bases, the J end by 3 bases, with 13 bases between. The chain's CDR3 is CSAGQWDYEQYF. CDR3 DNA sequence: TGCAGCGCCGGACAGTGGGACTACGAGCAGTACTTC.

J is TRBJ2-1 and V is TRBV5-1, with TRBD2 matching 15 bases. The CDR3 covers 17 residues. V lost 0 bases and J lost 8; bases outside the gene matches: 6. Germline loops: CDR1 SGHRS, CDR2 YFSETQ. CDR3 in amino acids: CASSLDSGLAGGYEQFF. CDR3 DNA sequence: TGCGCCAGCAGCTTGGACTCTGGACTAGCGGGAGGGTATGAGCAGTTCTTC.

Regarding this clone: Other DNA sequences of this sample code for an identical CDR3. The rearrangement uses TRBV4-3 and TRBJ2-2; 10 positions agree with TRBD2. V shed 2 bases, J shed 3 bases, and the junction held 15 bases outside the gene matches. Germline-derived CDR1 and CDR2 are LGHNA and YSLEER. The CDR3 has 20 amino acids. The CDR3 reads CASSQRIYSSGSLDTGELFF. The CDR3 region has the DNA TGCGCCAGCAGCCAAAGGATCTATTCTAGCGGGAGTTTGGACACCGGGGAGCTGTTTTTT.

The genes are TRBV11-3 and TRBJ2-1; tentative D call: TRBD1 (5 bases). This CDR3 is built from 19 residues. V was pared by 5 bases and J by 0 bases, with 23 bases between. Germline CDR1 SGHNT, CDR2 YENEEA. Here the CDR3 reads CASSPNHRRQIPSYNEQFF. In DNA form, the CDR3 reads TGTGCCAGCAGCCCAAACCACCGCCGACAGATACCCTCCTACAATGAGCAGTTCTTC.

V and J are TRBV29-1 and TRBJ1-1; tentative D call: TRBD1 (6 bases). The germline V gene encodes CDR1 SQVTM and CDR2 ANQGSEA. This CDR3 is 13 amino acids long. V lost 3 bases, J lost 10 bases, and 18 bases lay in between. CDR3 in amino acids: CSVEESTGRVAFF. The CDR3 DNA sequence: TGCAGCGTTGAGGAAAGCACAGGGAGGGTAGCTTTCTTT.

This clone occurred a few times. The rearrangement links TRBV9 to TRBJ2-3; TRBD2 is a possible D gene (5 bases). Germline CDR1 and CDR2: SGDLS and YYNGEE. Trimming cost V 0 bases and J 0 bases, with 8 bases left between them. This CDR3 is 15 amino acids long. CDR3 sequence reads: CASSVAGLSTDTQYF. The DNA for the CDR3 is TGTGCCAGCAGCGTAGCCGGACTTAGCACAGATACGCAGTATTTT.

The chain has TRBV7-8 and TRBJ2-4; tentative D call: TRBD2 (5 bases). Trimming cost V 4 bases and J 3 bases, with 16 bases left between them. The CDR3 has 16 amino acids. From germline, CDR1 is SGHVS and CDR2 FQNEAQ. In DNA, the CDR3 is TGTGCCAGCAGCTCACGTGTCGGGGATGGCAAAAACATTCAGTACTTC. Amino acid sequence: CASSSRVGDGKNIQYF. The variable domain in full, completed from reference TRBV7-8 and TRBJ2-4, reads GAGVSQSPRYKVAKRGQDVALRCDPISGHVSLFWYQQALGQGPEFLTYFQNEAQLDKSGLPSDRFFAERPEGSVSTLKIQRTQQEDSAVYLCASSSRVGDGKNIQYFGAGTRLSVL.

This clone appeared once. The chain links TRBV6-5 to TRBJ2-3, with 7 positions matching TRBD2. The junction had 6 bases not matched to a gene; V was cut back by 2 bases and J by 4 bases. The germline CDR1 and CDR2 sequences are MNHEY and SVGAGI. This CDR3 spans 15 amino acids. CDR3 loop: CASSYTGLGADTQYF. CDR3 DNA: TGTGCCAGCAGTTACACCGGACTAGGGGCAGATACGCAGTATTTT.

The chain couples TRBV29-1 to TRBJ1-2; D possibly corresponds to TRBD1 (6 bases). CDR3 length: 12 amino acids. V lost 3 bases to trimming and J lost 4 bases, with 9 bases between them. Germline loops: CDR1 SQVTM, CDR2 ANQGSEA. The CDR3 spells CSVEGGAYGYTF. CDR3 DNA: TGCAGCGTTGAGGGGGGGGCCTATGGCTACACCTTC.

The CDR3 bases are TGTGCCAGCAGCTTGGCGGGCGGGAGGGTTGGTACGCAGTATTTT. Its protein product is CASSLAGGRVGTQYF. V usage is TRBV5-4 and J usage is TRBJ2-3; 9 positions agree with TRBD2. The CDR3 totals 15 residues. V lost 0 bases, J lost 8 bases, and 7 bases stayed unmatched. Germline V lookup: CDR1 SGHNT, CDR2 YYREEE (reference sequence).

The chain joins TRBV7-3 to TRBJ2-3, with 12 bases that match TRBD2. The CDR3 runs 15 residues. V dropped 6 bases and J dropped 4; count of bases not matched to a gene: 5. Germline lookup yields CDR1 SGHTA and CDR2 FQGTGA. The chain's CDR3 is CASSQLAGGSDTQYF. The CDR3 nucleotides are TGTGCCAGCAGTCAACTAGCGGGAGGTTCAGATACGCAGTATTTT.

The chain couples TRBV30 to TRBJ1-2, with 11 nucleotides matching TRBD1. CDR1 and CDR2 from the germline V gene are GTSNPN and SVGIG (reference sequence). V was clipped by 0 bases and J by 4 bases; unmatched bases: 7. The length of the CDR3 is 16 residues. The CDR3 here is CAWSVRTGGAGYGYTF. The CDR3 nucleotides are TGTGCCTGGAGTGTAAGGACAGGGGGCGCCGGCTATGGCTACACCTTC.

The rearrangement uses TRBV10-3 and TRBJ2-7, with 12 bases aligning to TRBD1. CDR3 length: 15 amino acids. Losses at the gene ends were 4 bases for V and 5 bases for J; bases not matched to a gene: 6. From germline, CDR1 is ENHRY and CDR2 SYGVKD. The CDR3 sequence is CAISVGDRGPHEQYF. In DNA, the CDR3 is TGTGCCATCAGTGTGGGGGACAGGGGGCCCCACGAGCAGTACTTC.

The gene calls are TRBV6-6 and TRBJ1-2; weak D call: TRBD1 (5 bases). Trimming left V 5 bases short and J 0 bases short, with 10 bases between. Germline loops: CDR1 MNHNY, CDR2 SVGAGI (reference sequence). The CDR3 extends over 14 amino acids. DNA of the CDR3: TGTGCCAGCAGTGCCAGGGTATCTAACTATGGCTACACCTTC. Its protein is CASSARVSNYGYTF.

The chain joins TRBV7-2 to TRBJ2-1; unclear D gene. V shed 2 bases and J shed 7 bases, with 6 bases lying between them. CDR1 is SGHTA, CDR2 FQGNSA, per germline. The CDR3 runs 12 residues. This chain's CDR3 is CASSLKRNEQFF. The DNA for the CDR3 is TGTGCCAGCAGCTTAAAGCGTAATGAGCAGTTCTTC.

V usage is TRBV19 and J usage is TRBJ2-2, with D possibly TRBD2 on 5 matching bases. Looked up from germline, CDR1 is LNHDA and CDR2 is SQIVND (reference sequence). V was cut by 3 bases and J by 6 bases, with 11 bases left in between. CDR3 length equals 14 residues. This CDR3 reads CASSITGYAGELFF. In nucleotides, the CDR3 is TGTGCCAGTAGTATTACGGGGTATGCCGGGGAGCTGTTTTTT.

DNA for the CDR3: TGTGCCAGCAGACGTGGGGCGGGGACGGGTCCCTATGGCTACACCTTC. It yields the protein CASRRGAGTGPYGYTF. V is TRBV28 and J is TRBJ1-2; D might be TRBD1 (5 bases). Germline V gene lookup returns CDR1 MDHEN and CDR2 SYDVKM. Trimming took 6 bases from V and 4 from J, leaving 21 bases between them. CDR3 length: 16 amino acids.

This clone was detected once. Germline is not matched at one junction end, which may reflect a read error. V is TRBV7-9 and J is TRBJ2-2, with a tentative D call TRBD1 (5 bases). Germline CDR1 SEHNR, CDR2 FQNEAQ (reference sequence). The CDR3 covers 17 residues. For the CDR3, the DNA is TGTGCCAGCAGCTTGGACGCCCGACAGAGTAACACTGGGGAGCTGTTTTTT. Translating it yields CASSLDARQSNTGELFF.